Listed below are T cell receptor beta chains from one sample, sequenced in a study of blood T cells in healthy people across ages. TCRdb re-analysed the 5' RACE reads in MiXCR, keeping a single row per CDR3 protein. The sample lists some 710,000 distinct CDR3 sequences, about 20% occurring once. The sequenced material came from blood. These receptors came from a man between 65 and 85 years old in good health. CDR3s include the opening cysteine and the closing phenylalanine or tryptophan. The order of the fields is J gene, V gene, D gene, CDR3 protein. D genes are given only for firm matches.

j_call: TRBJ2-1; v_call: TRBV5-1; d_call: TRBD2; cdr3_aa: CASSRGGGGDNEQFF
j_call: TRBJ2-7; v_call: TRBV20-1; d_call: -; cdr3_aa: CSAVGGSYEQYF
j_call: TRBJ2-3; v_call: TRBV11-2; d_call: -; cdr3_aa: CASSLSGGLSTDTQYF
j_call: TRBJ2-1; v_call: TRBV20-1; d_call: -; cdr3_aa: CSAIPRYYEQFF
j_call: TRBJ1-1; v_call: TRBV20-1; d_call: -; cdr3_aa: CSARGPGVDLAFF
j_call: TRBJ2-7; v_call: TRBV7-2; d_call: -; cdr3_aa: CASSLGLSYEQYF
j_call: TRBJ1-2; v_call: TRBV27; d_call: -; cdr3_aa: CASSPSGGGGYTF
j_call: TRBJ2-3; v_call: TRBV7-9; d_call: TRBD2; cdr3_aa: CASSPGTTKGTDTQYF
j_call: TRBJ1-2; v_call: TRBV11-3; d_call: -; cdr3_aa: CASSKGSLDSGYTF
j_call: TRBJ2-4; v_call: TRBV6-1; d_call: -; cdr3_aa: CASKIPKGRQYF
j_call: TRBJ2-1; v_call: TRBV20-1; d_call: TRBD2; cdr3_aa: CSGDPGLAQNEQFF
j_call: TRBJ2-2; v_call: TRBV3-1; d_call: -; cdr3_aa: CASSQDPLSYGELFF
j_call: TRBJ1-4; v_call: TRBV5-1; d_call: TRBD1; cdr3_aa: CASSNQTGGLEKLFF
j_call: TRBJ2-4; v_call: TRBV24-1; d_call: -; cdr3_aa: CATSDPRGSPGNIQYF
j_call: TRBJ2-3; v_call: TRBV4-3; d_call: -; cdr3_aa: CASSQDFLQGTWDTDTQYF
j_call: TRBJ2-2; v_call: TRBV19; d_call: TRBD1; cdr3_aa: CASRGQGVSGELFF
j_call: TRBJ2-1; v_call: TRBV4-1; d_call: -; cdr3_aa: CASSRPGASSYNEQFF
j_call: TRBJ1-2; v_call: TRBV12-3/TRBV12-4; d_call: TRBD1; cdr3_aa: CASSFQGASGYTF
j_call: TRBJ2-5; v_call: TRBV27; d_call: TRBD1; cdr3_aa: CASSPMGDRGRETQYF
j_call: TRBJ2-5; v_call: TRBV12-3/TRBV12-4; d_call: TRBD2; cdr3_aa: CASSLGLAGLQETQYF
j_call: TRBJ1-6; v_call: TRBV6-1; d_call: -; cdr3_aa: CASSTFRDTVNSPLHF
j_call: -; v_call: TRBV2; d_call: -; cdr3_aa: CASSEALGSGYEQYF
j_call: TRBJ2-3; v_call: TRBV20-1; d_call: TRBD2; cdr3_aa: CSARAEGLAGGPSTDTQYF
j_call: TRBJ2-3; v_call: TRBV7-9; d_call: -; cdr3_aa: CASSAIGGYADTQYF
j_call: TRBJ2-1; v_call: TRBV12-3/TRBV12-4; d_call: TRBD2; cdr3_aa: CASTLGTSGRNEQFF
j_call: TRBJ1-2; v_call: TRBV3-1; d_call: -; cdr3_aa: CASSQNYYGYTF
j_call: TRBJ2-2; v_call: TRBV27; d_call: -; cdr3_aa: CASSDRFGELFF
j_call: TRBJ1-6; v_call: TRBV20-1; d_call: TRBD1; cdr3_aa: CSARDTGRGLNSPLHF
j_call: TRBJ2-3; v_call: TRBV7-9; d_call: TRBD2; cdr3_aa: CASPQGASGGTDTQYF
j_call: TRBJ1-2; v_call: TRBV6-6; d_call: -; cdr3_aa: CASSYSGRAGYGYTF
j_call: TRBJ1-1; v_call: TRBV5-1; d_call: -; cdr3_aa: CASSLSGVSPEAFF
j_call: TRBJ2-3; v_call: TRBV7-8; d_call: TRBD2; cdr3_aa: CASSPRTSGKGDTQYF
j_call: TRBJ1-5; v_call: TRBV2; d_call: -; cdr3_aa: CASRVSMDQPQHF
j_call: TRBJ2-1; v_call: TRBV7-7; d_call: TRBD1; cdr3_aa: CASSLGTGLDEQFF
j_call: TRBJ1-2; v_call: TRBV30; d_call: -; cdr3_aa: CAWSSNYGYTF
j_call: TRBJ2-2; v_call: TRBV9; d_call: -; cdr3_aa: CASSVALTGELFF
j_call: TRBJ2-3; v_call: TRBV20-1; d_call: -; cdr3_aa: CSGGGTDTQYF
j_call: TRBJ1-2; v_call: TRBV28; d_call: -; cdr3_aa: CASSTGAVRGYTF
j_call: -; v_call: TRBV12-3/TRBV12-4; d_call: TRBD2; cdr3_aa: CASSSGLAGTYEQYF
j_call: TRBJ2-3; v_call: TRBV20-1; d_call: -; cdr3_aa: CSARAGGNTDTQYF
j_call: TRBJ2-1; v_call: TRBV5-8; d_call: TRBD1; cdr3_aa: CASSILTGAYNEQFF
j_call: TRBJ2-7; v_call: TRBV29-1; d_call: TRBD2; cdr3_aa: CSVGGTDYLYEQYF
j_call: TRBJ2-3; v_call: TRBV10-3; d_call: -; cdr3_aa: CAISDELTRHPAHTQYF
j_call: -; v_call: TRBV20-1; d_call: -; cdr3_aa: CSARQDYEQYF
j_call: -; v_call: TRBV2; d_call: TRBD1; cdr3_aa: CASGTRRDRGSYEQYF
j_call: TRBJ1-2; v_call: TRBV10-3; d_call: TRBD1; cdr3_aa: CAITTPQGASMGHYGYTF
j_call: TRBJ2-1; v_call: TRBV20-1; d_call: TRBD2; cdr3_aa: CSARSNSGKNYNEQFF
j_call: TRBJ2-5; v_call: TRBV4-1; d_call: TRBD1; cdr3_aa: CASSQDRVKTQYF
j_call: TRBJ1-2; v_call: TRBV12-3/TRBV12-4; d_call: -; cdr3_aa: CASSLQGIGYTF
j_call: TRBJ2-1; v_call: TRBV28; d_call: TRBD1; cdr3_aa: CASSSPRQGKGNEQFF
j_call: TRBJ1-2; v_call: TRBV29-1; d_call: -; cdr3_aa: CSVDGSGNDYGYTF
j_call: -; v_call: TRBV7-6; d_call: TRBD1; cdr3_aa: CASSRRYDRGYNEQFF
j_call: TRBJ2-3; v_call: TRBV4-2; d_call: -; cdr3_aa: CASSRRQTSTDTQYF
j_call: TRBJ2-7; v_call: TRBV11-2; d_call: -; cdr3_aa: CASSQGEQYF
j_call: TRBJ2-5; v_call: TRBV5-1; d_call: -; cdr3_aa: CASSGRVEETQYF
j_call: TRBJ2-1; v_call: TRBV10-3; d_call: TRBD2; cdr3_aa: CAISDQLAGGRIEQFF
j_call: TRBJ2-7; v_call: TRBV7-9; d_call: TRBD2; cdr3_aa: CASSLGLAGPSYEQYF
j_call: TRBJ2-1; v_call: TRBV12-3/TRBV12-4; d_call: TRBD2; cdr3_aa: CASSQLAGVDNEQFF
j_call: TRBJ2-5; v_call: TRBV20-1; d_call: TRBD2; cdr3_aa: CSAARTSRETQYF
j_call: TRBJ2-3; v_call: TRBV5-1; d_call: TRBD2; cdr3_aa: CASSPGTSVSTDTQYF